The following is a T cell receptor (beta chain) sequence with its context. What it binds is not known. Combined were second doses at about 4 or about 12 weeks. This entry comes from a study of T cell responses to AZD1222 COVID-19 vaccine. Notes on the study in general: At 160-218 and 743-854, vaccine-associated CD4 TCRs were dominant, and they spanned spike. A mostly white British donor set with more females was recruited, and clonal diversity was possibly underestimated. Baseline testing showed seropositivity in only a handful of AZD1222 recipients.

The CDR3 runs 14 residues. The germline V gene has CDR1 SGHRS and CDR2 YFSETQ. The V gene lost 1 base and the J gene lost 5 bases, with 12 bases spanning the gap. TCRdb's table, derived via immunoSEQ multiplex PCR, lists solely in-frame clones and lacks some. The sample records some 150,000 clones, around nine tenths being singletons. The sequenced sample was peripheral blood, obtained 28 days after the second AZD1222 dose. The receptor was isolated from an adult who received the AZD1222 COVID-19 vaccine. The J gene is TRBJ1-2, the V gene TRBV5-1; the D gene is possibly TRBD1 (5 bases). The CDR3 is CASSLSREFYGYTF. The CDR3, as DNA: TGCGCCAGCAGCTTGTCCAGGGAATTTTATGGCTACACCTTC.